The rows below give T cell receptor beta chains drawn from one sample of a study of Graves' ophthalmopathy and Graves' hyperthyroidism. TCRdb independently ran MiXCR on the multiplex PCR reads; one entry per CDR3 protein. Of 660,000 or so distinct CDR3 sequences in the sample, 35% to 45% were seen once. Source material: peripheral blood. The origin of the receptors is an adult man with Graves' ophthalmopathy. Both conserved end residues are part of each CDR3. The D gene is left open where the match is weak. Some rows mark clone size as missing; the rest say once, few, many or name a class of expanded clone.

D gene: NA
V gene: TRBV5-1
J gene: TRBJ1-4
clone size: NA
CDR3 DNA: TGCGCCAGCAGCTTGAGGGCGTCAGTGTTTAATGAAAAACTGTTTTTT
CDR3 protein: CASSLRASVFNEKLFF

D gene: TRBD1
V gene: TRBV7-9
J gene: TRBJ1-1
clone size: NA
CDR3 DNA: TGTGCCAGCAGCTTAGGGACAGGGCCAACTTTCTTT
CDR3 protein: CASSLGTGPTFF

D gene: NA
V gene: TRBV15
J gene: TRBJ1-5
clone size: NA
CDR3 DNA: TGTGCCACCAGCGATGGCCCCCTCATGGAAGCGTACCAGCCCCAGCATTTT
CDR3 protein: CATSDGPLMEAYQPQHF

D gene: TRBD2
V gene: TRBV19
J gene: TRBJ2-7
clone size: NA
CDR3 DNA: TGTGCCAGCTCACCCTATACTAGCGGGAGGTACGAGCAGTACTTC
CDR3 protein: CASSPYTSGRYEQYF

D gene: NA
V gene: TRBV4-1
J gene: TRBJ1-6
clone size: many
CDR3 DNA: TGCGCCAGCAGCCCTTGGACGGAACCCAATTCACCCCTCCACTTT
CDR3 protein: CASSPWTEPNSPLHF

D gene: TRBD2
V gene: TRBV13
J gene: TRBJ2-7
clone size: NA
CDR3 DNA: TGTGCCAGCAGCGGGACTAGCGGCTTCTACGAGCAGTACTTC
CDR3 protein: CASSGTSGFYEQYF

D gene: NA
V gene: TRBV6-6
J gene: TRBJ1-1
clone size: many
CDR3 DNA: TGTGCCAGCAGTAGGACAGTGAACACTGAAGCTTTCTTT
CDR3 protein: CASSRTVNTEAFF

D gene: TRBD1
V gene: TRBV24-1
J gene: TRBJ2-1
clone size: NA
CDR3 DNA: TGTGCCACCAGTGATTTGCTCGGGACAGGGGGCGAGAATGAGCAGTTCTTC
CDR3 protein: CATSDLLGTGGENEQFF

D gene: TRBD1
V gene: TRBV7-9
J gene: TRBJ2-5
clone size: many
CDR3 DNA: TGTGCCAGCAGCTTCCGGGACAGAGAAGAGACCCAGTACTTC
CDR3 protein: CASSFRDREETQYF

D gene: NA
V gene: TRBV2
J gene: TRBJ1-5
clone size: NA
CDR3 DNA: TGTGCCAGCAGCCAAGATGACCTGGGTGGCAATCAGCCCCAGCATTTT
CDR3 protein: CASSQDDLGGNQPQHF

D gene: NA
V gene: TRBV7-9
J gene: TRBJ2-6
clone size: once
CDR3 DNA: TGTGCCAGCAGCTTAGAAGGGGGGTTCTCTGGGGCCAACGTCCTGACTTTC
CDR3 protein: CASSLEGGFSGANVLTF

D gene: TRBD2
V gene: TRBV2
J gene: TRBJ2-7
clone size: NA
CDR3 DNA: TGTGCCAGCAGCCCCGGGACTAGCGGGAGTTTCCCTTCCTACGAGCAGTACTTC
CDR3 protein: CASSPGTSGSFPSYEQYF

D gene: TRBD1
V gene: TRBV25-1
J gene: TRBJ1-5
clone size: NA
CDR3 DNA: TGTGCCAGCAGTGAGGGACAGGGGCTCGGCAATCAGCCCCAGCATTTT
CDR3 protein: CASSEGQGLGNQPQHF

D gene: NA
V gene: TRBV13
J gene: TRBJ1-6
clone size: many
CDR3 DNA: TGTGCCAGCAGCTTAGGTGCAGGGAATTCACCCCTCCACTTT
CDR3 protein: CASSLGAGNSPLHF

D gene: NA
V gene: TRBV10-3
J gene: TRBJ2-2
clone size: NA
CDR3 DNA: TGTGCCATCAGTGAGCCGACCACGAACACCGGGGAGCTGTTTTTT
CDR3 protein: CAISEPTTNTGELFF

D gene: TRBD1
V gene: TRBV30
J gene: TRBJ1-1
clone size: NA
CDR3 DNA: TGTGCCTGGACCGGACAGGGCGTAAACACTGAAGCTTTCTTT
CDR3 protein: CAWTGQGVNTEAFF

D gene: NA
V gene: TRBV10-3
J gene: TRBJ1-6
clone size: NA
CDR3 DNA: TGTGCCAGCAGTTACGGTCAGGTTAATTCACCCCTCCACTTT
CDR3 protein: CASSYGQVNSPLHF

D gene: NA
V gene: TRBV10-3
J gene: TRBJ1-2
clone size: NA
CDR3 DNA: TGTGCCATCAGCTATGGCTACACCTTC
CDR3 protein: CAISYGYTF

D gene: TRBD1
V gene: TRBV29-1
J gene: TRBJ1-1
clone size: many
CDR3 DNA: TGCAGCGTTGAAGCCCCCTCGGAACAGGGGCAGGGTAGGAACACTGAAGCTTTCTTT
CDR3 protein: CSVEAPSEQGQGRNTEAFF

D gene: TRBD1
V gene: TRBV6-5
J gene: TRBJ2-5
clone size: few
CDR3 DNA: TGTGCCAGCAGTCCACAACCGGGACAGGGGAAAGAGACCCAGTACTTC
CDR3 protein: CASSPQPGQGKETQYF

D gene: NA
V gene: TRBV10-3
J gene: TRBJ1-1
clone size: many
CDR3 DNA: TGTGCCATCAGTGTGGGGGAGGGGCAGGGTAAAACTGAAGCTTTCTTT
CDR3 protein: CAISVGEGQGKTEAFF

D gene: TRBD1
V gene: TRBV20-1
J gene: TRBJ1-1
clone size: many
CDR3 DNA: TGCAGTGCTAGAGAGGACAGGGAGGAAGCTTTCTTT
CDR3 protein: CSAREDREEAFF